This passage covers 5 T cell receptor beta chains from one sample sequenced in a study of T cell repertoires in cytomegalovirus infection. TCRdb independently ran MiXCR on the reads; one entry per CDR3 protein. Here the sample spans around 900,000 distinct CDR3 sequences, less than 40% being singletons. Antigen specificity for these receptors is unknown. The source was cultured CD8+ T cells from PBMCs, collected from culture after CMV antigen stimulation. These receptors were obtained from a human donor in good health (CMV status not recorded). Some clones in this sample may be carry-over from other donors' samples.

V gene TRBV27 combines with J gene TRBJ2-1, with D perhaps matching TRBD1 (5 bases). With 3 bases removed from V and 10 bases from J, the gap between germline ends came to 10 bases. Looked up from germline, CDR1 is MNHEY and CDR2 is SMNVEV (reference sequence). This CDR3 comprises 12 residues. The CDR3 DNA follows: TGTGCCAGCAGTTTCCTCTACAGGGAGCAGTTCTTC. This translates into CASSFLYREQFF.

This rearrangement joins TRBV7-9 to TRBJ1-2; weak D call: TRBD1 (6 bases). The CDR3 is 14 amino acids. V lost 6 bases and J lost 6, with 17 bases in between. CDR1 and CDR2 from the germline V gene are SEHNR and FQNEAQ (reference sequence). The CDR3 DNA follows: TGTGCCAGCAGACTCCCGGGGGGCAGGGATGGCTACACCTTC. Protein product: CASRLPGGRDGYTF.

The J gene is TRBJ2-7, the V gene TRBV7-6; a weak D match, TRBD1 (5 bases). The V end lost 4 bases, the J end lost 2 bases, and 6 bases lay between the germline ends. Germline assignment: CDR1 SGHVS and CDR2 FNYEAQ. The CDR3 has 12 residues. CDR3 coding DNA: TGTGCCAGCAGCTACAGGACCTACGAGCAGTACTTC. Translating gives CASSYRTYEQYF.

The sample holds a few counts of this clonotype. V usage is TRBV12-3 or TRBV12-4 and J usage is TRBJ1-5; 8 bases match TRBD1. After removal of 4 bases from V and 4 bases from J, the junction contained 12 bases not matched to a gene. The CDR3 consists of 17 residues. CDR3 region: CASSSTRTGFVNQPQHF. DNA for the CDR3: TGTGCCAGCAGTTCGACCCGGACAGGGTTCGTAAATCAGCCCCAGCATTTT.

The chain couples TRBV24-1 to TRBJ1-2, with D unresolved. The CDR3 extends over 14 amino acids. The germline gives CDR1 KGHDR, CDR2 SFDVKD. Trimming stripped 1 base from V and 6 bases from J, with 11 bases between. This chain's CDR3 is CATSDFNGVHGYTF. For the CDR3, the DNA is TGTGCCACCAGTGATTTTAACGGGGTTCATGGCTACACCTTC.